These 19 T cell receptor beta chains originate from one sample sequenced in a study of blood T cell repertoires in COVID-19. The repertoire was sequenced with immunoSEQ multiplex PCR; TCRdb's copy has only in-frame clones and lacks some. This table has approximately 440,000 clones, around 91% appearing once. Material: PBMCs or T cells enriched from blood (not recorded which). These receptors all stem from a man aged 18 to 30 who had recovered from COVID-19.

The CDR3 spells CASSQHTSGTDEQYF. The CDR3 DNA follows: TGTGCCAGCAGCCAACACACTAGCGGGACGGACGAGCAGTACTTC. The chain uses TRBV14 and TRBJ2-7; TRBD2 matches at 10 bases. The germline CDR1 and CDR2 sequences are SGHDN and FVKESK. This CDR3 comprises 15 residues. Trimming took 2 bases from V and 5 from J; bases not matched to a gene: 6.

The gene calls are TRBV14 and TRBJ1-2, with TRBD1 identical over 8 bases. The trim removed 6 bases at V and 9 bases at J, leaving 12 bases unmatched. There are 14 residues in the CDR3. CDR1 is SGHDN and CDR2 is FVKESK in the germline V gene. The CDR3 loop is CASSPTGTGFRYTF. Written as DNA, the CDR3 is TGTGCCAGCAGTCCAACCGGGACAGGCTTTCGCTACACCTTC.

The chain recombines TRBV12-3 or TRBV12-4 with TRBJ1-6; TRBD1 might be the D (5 bases). This CDR3 is 13 amino acids long. Between the trimmed V and J ends, which lost 4 bases and 7 bases, there was a span of 8 bases. The CDR3 spells CASSSRANSPLHF. DNA for the CDR3: TGTGCCAGCAGTTCCAGGGCCAATTCACCCCTCCACTTT.

The rearrangement uses TRBV3-1 (or the pseudogene TRBV3-2) and TRBJ2-3; possibly TRBD2 for D (7 bases). V lost 4 bases and J 6 bases, leaving 14 bases between the germline ends. Germline V gene sequence: CDR1 LGHDT, CDR2 YNNKEL (reference sequence). The CDR3 consists of 14 residues. CDR3 loop: CASSPGGPVDTQYF. The CDR3 nucleotides read TGTGCCAGCAGCCCCGGGGGGCCGGTTGATACGCAGTATTTT.

The chain combines TRBV6-5 with TRBJ2-7; D is ambiguous. CDR1 is MNHEY and CDR2 is SVGAGI in the germline V gene. The CDR3 consists of 11 residues. V was shortened by 10 bases and J by 4 bases, with 11 bases between the two germline ends. The CDR3 DNA follows: TGTGCCACTGGCACCCCATACGAGCAGTACTTC. Translating gives CATGTPYEQYF.

This rearrangement joins TRBV30 to TRBJ1-1; tentatively, D is TRBD1 (5 bases). The CDR3 length is 15 residues. Trimming stripped 1 base from V and 4 bases from J, with 16 bases between. Germline lookup yields CDR1 GTSNPN and CDR2 SVGIG (reference sequence). CDR3 amino acids: CAWSAGGGTGTEAFF. CDR3 DNA: TGTGCCTGGAGTGCGGGCGGAGGGACGGGCACTGAAGCTTTCTTT.

V usage is TRBV15 and J usage is TRBJ2-2; D is perhaps TRBD2 (5 bases). V was trimmed by 0 bases and J by 6 bases, leaving 11 bases between them. Germline V gene sequence: CDR1 LNHNV, CDR2 YYDKDF (reference sequence). The CDR3 contains 15 residues. CDR3 protein: CATSRDLPGSGELFF. CDR3 coding DNA: TGTGCCACCAGCAGAGATTTACCGGGGTCCGGGGAGCTGTTTTTT.

The rearrangement links TRBV11-2 to TRBJ1-6; the D gene is possibly TRBD1 (6 bases). V was trimmed by 0 bases and J by 7 bases, leaving 22 bases between them. Germline loops: CDR1 SGHAT, CDR2 FQNNGV. This CDR3 is 19 amino acids long. In DNA, the CDR3 is TGTGCCAGCAGCTTAGAATGGCCCTACAGGGCACTCCTGAATTCACCCCTCCACTTT. It is translated as CASSLEWPYRALLNSPLHF. The full variable domain, completed using reference TRBV11-2 and TRBJ1-6, is EAGVAQSPRYKIIEKRQSVAFWCNPISGHATLYWYQQILGQGPKLLIQFQNNGVVDDSQLPKDRFSAERLKGVDSTLKIQPAKLEDSAVYLCASSLEWPYRALLNSPLHFGNGTRLTVT.

This clone was recorded only once. V gene TRBV6-5 combines with J gene TRBJ2-6, with D unresolved. The CDR3 has 14 amino acids. The V gene lost 11 bases and the J gene lost 6 bases, with 17 bases spanning the gap. Germline V gene sequence: CDR1 MNHEY, CDR2 SVGAGI. CDR3 protein: CAGRLNAQANVLTF. The DNA of the CDR3 is TGTGCCGGCCGACTCAATGCCCAGGCCAACGTCCTGACTTTC.

This chain uses TRBV4-1 with TRBJ2-2; no reliable D call. Trimming took 1 base from V and 5 from J, leaving 11 bases between them. CDR1 is MGHRA and CDR2 is YSYEKL in the germline V gene. The CDR3 is 15 amino acids. The CDR3 DNA follows: TGCGCCAGCAGCCAAGGCACCGCCCGGACCGGGGAGCTGTTTTTT. Amino acids: CASSQGTARTGELFF.

The rearrangement uses TRBV6-5 and TRBJ1-2; TRBD1 agrees at 8 bases. CDR3 size: 15 residues. Germline V CDR1 and CDR2: MNHEY, SVGAGI. Unmatched junction bases numbered 6, after V lost 6 bases and J lost 0 bases. The CDR3 protein is CASSSGGTANYGYTF. The CDR3 bases are TGTGCCAGCAGCTCAGGGGGCACTGCTAACTATGGCTACACCTTC.

The chain employs TRBV30 and TRBJ2-7, with 7 bases lining up with TRBD2. V lost 2 bases, J lost 3 bases, and 7 bases stayed unmatched. This CDR3 has 14 amino acids. The germline gives CDR1 GTSNPN, CDR2 SVGIG (reference sequence). CDR3 protein: CAWSITGGGYEQYF. The CDR3 DNA follows: TGTGCCTGGAGTATCACTGGGGGGGGCTACGAGCAGTACTTC. Together with reference TRBV30 and TRBJ2-7, the CDR3 gives the full variable domain: SQTIHQWPATLVQPVGSPLSLECTVEGTSNPNLYWYRQAAGRGLQLLFYSVGIGQISSEVPQNLSASRPQDRQFILSSKKLLLSDSGFYLCAWSITGGGYEQYFGPGTRLTVT.

The genes are TRBV5-1 and TRBJ2-7; 9 bases are shared with TRBD1. Germline V lookup: CDR1 SGHRS, CDR2 YFSETQ. Trimming removed 3 bases from V and 4 bases from J; junction bases left unmatched: 8. The CDR3 has 15 amino acids. The CDR3 sequence is CASSSTGTGTYEQYF. Written as DNA, the CDR3 is TGCGCCAGCAGCTCGACGGGGACAGGGACTTACGAGCAGTACTTC. Combining the CDR3 with reference TRBV5-1 and TRBJ2-7 gives the whole variable domain KAGVTQTPRYLIKTRGQQVTLSCSPISGHRSVSWYQQTPGQGLQFLFEYFSETQRNKGNFPGRFSGRQFSNSRSEMNVSTLELGDSALYLCASSSTGTGTYEQYFGPGTRLTVT.

The chain is built from TRBV6-6 and TRBJ1-5; D not certain. This CDR3 is 14 amino acids long. The ends were cut back, 6 bases at V and 2 bases at J, with 11 bases in the middle. Germline values: CDR1 MNHNY, CDR2 SVGAGI (reference sequence). The CDR3 bases are TGTGCCAGCAGCCCGGAGGTGCGCAATCAGCCCCAGCATTTT. It codes for CASSPEVRNQPQHF.

Remarks on this clone: Its ends do not fully match the called genes, so a read error is possible. V usage is TRBV5-1 and J usage is TRBJ1-1; 8 positions agree with TRBD1. The CDR3 covers 13 residues. The germline CDR1 and CDR2 sequences are SGHRS and YFSETQ. CDR3 sequence: CASSRTGNAEAFF. CDR3 coding DNA: TGCGCCAGCAGCCGGACAGGGAACGCTGAAGCTTTCTTT.

J is TRBJ1-5 and V is TRBV12-3 or TRBV12-4; D is unclear. The CDR3 is made up of 12 amino acids. V lost 6 bases to trimming and J lost 5 bases, with 8 bases between them. The CDR3 sequence is CASSSSDQPQHF. The CDR3 DNA reads TGTGCCAGCAGCTCTTCGGATCAGCCCCAGCATTTT.

The genes are TRBV6-2 or TRBV6-3 and TRBJ2-2; the D gene is possibly TRBD1 (5 bases). V dropped 0 bases and J dropped 4 bases, with 9 bases sitting between them. From germline, CDR1 is MNHEY and CDR2 SVGEGT. This CDR3 has 15 amino acids. The chain's CDR3 is CASSYSRVTTGELFF. The CDR3 region has the DNA TGTGCCAGCAGTTACTCCAGGGTAACCACCGGGGAGCTGTTTTTT.

This rearrangement joins TRBV6-2 or TRBV6-3 to TRBJ1-2; 8 positions match TRBD1. Germline CDR1 reads MNHEY; CDR2 reads SVGEGT. The ends lost 6 bases at V and 6 bases at J; junction bases unmatched: 15. The CDR3 contains 16 residues. The CDR3 region has the DNA TGTGCCAGCAGCACCACCCTAACAGGGGGGAATGATGGCTACACCTTC. Translation gives CASSTTLTGGNDGYTF.

The chain joins TRBV28 to TRBJ1-1; 10 positions match TRBD1. This CDR3 spans 17 amino acids. Germline values: CDR1 MDHEN, CDR2 SYDVKM. Trimming cost V 5 bases and J 0 bases; bases outside gene matches: 9. CDR3 residues: CASSPGQGLGMNTEAFF. CDR3 in DNA: TGTGCCAGCAGTCCGGGACAGGGGTTGGGGATGAACACTGAAGCTTTCTTT.